This T cell receptor (beta chain) was obtained from a study of cytomegalovirus exposure and HLA in healthy donors. The study, taken as a whole, reports: There were reportedly fewer N-insertions in an Asian-associated ancestry cluster than the roughly 700-donor mean, in a later analysis. It was only CMV serostatus that was available as immune exposure information.

Germline-derived CDR1 and CDR2 are SGHNT and YYREEE (reference sequence). V dropped 4 bases and J dropped 7 bases, with 15 bases sitting between them. This CDR3 is 13 amino acids long. The PCR contained 60 Vbeta and 13 Jbeta primers. The data were produced by immunoSEQ multiplex PCR, yet TCRdb's version contains in-frame clones alone and is incomplete. In the table there are fewer than 200,000 clones, about four fifths of which are singletons. Remarks on this clone: The target antigen is unknown.

This receptor was identified in a woman in her twenties or thirties in good health and CMV-seropositive. The sample consisted of PBMCs. The chain employs TRBV5-4 and TRBJ2-7; D is perhaps TRBD1 (6 bases). CDR3 sequence: CASSINRAREQYF. The CDR3 bases are TGTGCCAGCAGCATAAACAGGGCGCGGGAGCAGTACTTC.